The 13 T cell receptor beta chains reported below all come from one sample, sequenced in a study of cytomegalovirus exposure and HLA in healthy donors (dated by TCRdb to about 2017). To prepare the library, the immunoSEQ multiplex PCR assay was applied. The multiplex PCR relied on a mix of 60 forward primers for TCR Vbeta segments and 13 reverse primers for TCR Jbeta segments. What TCRdb holds here is the immuneACCESS table cut down to in-frame rearrangements. Part of the clones is not present; checked against another copy, under half of the missing clones reflect an unresolved V gene, and the others are unexplained. The sample data list some 120,000 clones, and 17% of these were observed just once. About 3.1% of the sample goes to the ten largest clones. Sequenced material: PBMCs. Every receptor here comes from a female donor in good health and CMV-seropositive.

This clone was detected a few times. The CDR3 sequence is CASSLGRNQETQYF. CDR3 bases: TGTGCCAGCAGCTTAGGGCGGAACCAAGAGACCCAGTACTTC. V and J are TRBV7-9 and TRBJ2-5; D is ambiguous. The germline CDR1 and CDR2 sequences are SEHNR and FQNEAQ (reference sequence). V lost 1 base and J 0 bases, leaving 6 bases between the germline ends. The CDR3 is 14 amino acids.

This clone was seen more than once but under ten times. The rearrangement uses TRBV4-3 and TRBJ2-1; D perhaps matches TRBD2 (5 bases). The CDR3 loop spans 13 amino acids. The germline V gene has CDR1 LGHNA and CDR2 YSLEER. The V and J ends lost 0 bases and 13 bases respectively, with 13 bases between them. CDR3 DNA: TGCGCCAGCAGCCAAGATGAGGGCCGACCTCAGTTCTTC. Encoded protein: CASSQDEGRPQFF.

This clone has just a few counts. V gene TRBV28 combines with J gene TRBJ2-1, with a possible D match to TRBD1 (5 bases). The CDR3 is 12 residues long. Trimming took off 5 bases at V and 8 bases at J, with 10 bases between the two ends. Germline V gene sequence: CDR1 MDHEN, CDR2 SYDVKM. CDR3 region: CASSIPRDEQFF. Written as DNA, the CDR3 is TGTGCCAGCAGTATTCCCAGGGATGAGCAGTTCTTC. Full variable domain (missing parts from reference TRBV28 and TRBJ2-1): DVKVTQSSRYLVKRTGEKVFLECVQDMDHENMFWYRQDPGLGLRLIYFSYDVKMKEKGDIPEGYSVSREKKERFSLILESASTNQTSMYLCASSIPRDEQFFGPGTRLTVL.

This clone showed up just a few times. In nucleotides, the CDR3 is TGTGCCAGCAGCAGTGGGACTAGCGGGACCTACGAGCAGTACTTC. Translation gives CASSSGTSGTYEQYF. The chain recombines TRBV11-2 with TRBJ2-7; 13 bases match TRBD2. Germline V gives CDR1 SGHAT, CDR2 FQNNGV. Trimming cost V 5 bases and J 2 bases; bases outside gene matches: 3. The CDR3 runs to 15 residues.

The V and J genes are TRBV2 and TRBJ2-6; 7 nucleotides match TRBD1. The J segment lost 1 base and the V segment lost 6 bases, leaving 9 bases of the junction unmatched. This CDR3 is built from 17 residues. Germline CDR1 SNHLY, CDR2 FYNNEI. The CDR3 nucleotides are TGTGCCAGCAGAGACAGGGCTGGCGATTCTGGGGCCAACGTCCTGACTTTC. This encodes CASRDRAGDSGANVLTF.

This clone was found a few times. V is TRBV2 and J is TRBJ1-2; 7 positions match TRBD1. Germline V CDR1 and CDR2: SNHLY, FYNNEI. V was pared by 5 bases and J by 8 bases, with 11 bases of the junction left unmatched. The CDR3 covers 14 residues. CDR3 protein: CASSQQGPLGGYTF. DNA of the CDR3: TGTGCCAGCAGTCAACAGGGGCCTTTGGGGGGCTACACCTTC.

CDR3 loop: CATSPASGGPYEQYF. The DNA of the CDR3 is TGTGCCACCAGCCCAGCCAGCGGGGGACCCTACGAGCAGTACTTC. The rearrangement links TRBV15 to TRBJ2-7; TRBD2 matches 8 bases. The V and J ends lost 5 bases and 2 bases, in that order; junction bases with no gene match: 8. This CDR3 has 15 residues. Germline V gene data show CDR1 as LNHNV and CDR2 as YYDKDF (reference sequence).

The chain links TRBV5-6 to TRBJ1-6; D remains unclear. The ends were cut back, 1 base at V and 8 bases at J, with 7 bases in the middle. Germline CDR1 and CDR2: SGHDT and YYEEEE. The CDR3 spans 13 residues. The CDR3 spells CASSLYRDSPLHF. In DNA, the CDR3 is TGTGCCAGCAGCTTGTATAGAGATTCACCCCTCCACTTT.

The chain carries TRBV6-1 and TRBJ1-2; no firm D call. With 2 bases removed from V and 3 bases from J, the gap between germline ends came to 16 bases. Germline CDR1 MNHNS, CDR2 SASEGT. The CDR3 is 16 residues long. The CDR3 loop reads CASSEFAASLDYGYTF. The CDR3 DNA reads TGTGCCAGCAGTGAATTTGCGGCATCATTGGACTATGGCTACACCTTC.

This clone occurred a few times. The chain is built from TRBV2 and TRBJ2-5; perhaps TRBD1 as D (5 bases). The CDR3 is made up of 11 amino acids. The germline V gene has CDR1 SNHLY and CDR2 FYNNEI. CDR3 residues: CAMGPRETQYF. CDR3 nucleotide sequence: TGTGCGATGGGGCCACGGGAGACCCAGTACTTC.

The rearrangement joins TRBV5-1 to TRBJ2-2; 11 positions match TRBD2. Germline V CDR1 and CDR2: SGHRS, YFSETQ. J was trimmed by 1 base and V by 0 bases; bases with no gene match: 8. The CDR3 contains 19 residues. CDR3 region: CASSLETPGLAENTGELFF. In DNA, the CDR3 is TGCGCCAGCAGCTTGGAGACACCGGGACTAGCGGAGAACACCGGGGAGCTGTTTTTT. Combining the CDR3 with reference TRBV5-1 and TRBJ2-2 gives the whole variable domain KAGVTQTPRYLIKTRGQQVTLSCSPISGHRSVSWYQQTPGQGLQFLFEYFSETQRNKGNFPGRFSGRQFSNSRSEMNVSTLELGDSALYLCASSLETPGLAENTGELFFGEGSRLTVL.

The chain has TRBV5-1 and TRBJ1-1, with D possibly being TRBD1 (6 bases). The CDR3 contains 15 residues. V lost 4 bases to trimming and J lost 4 bases, with 17 bases between them. From germline, CDR1 is SGHRS and CDR2 YFSETQ. This chain's CDR3 is CASSLRGGRLTEAFF. CDR3 nucleotides: TGCGCCAGCAGCCTCCGTGGGGGCAGACTCACTGAAGCTTTCTTT. The full variable domain, rest sourced from reference TRBV5-1 and TRBJ1-1, is KAGVTQTPRYLIKTRGQQVTLSCSPISGHRSVSWYQQTPGQGLQFLFEYFSETQRNKGNFPGRFSGRQFSNSRSEMNVSTLELGDSALYLCASSLRGGRLTEAFFGQGTRLTVV.

This clone was recorded a few times. This chain uses TRBV9 with TRBJ2-2; perhaps TRBD1 as D (6 bases). The germline CDR1 and CDR2 sequences are SGDLS and YYNGEE. The CDR3 consists of 15 residues. V was shortened by 3 bases and J by 6 bases, with 15 bases between the two germline ends. CDR3 sequence: CASSEQGVGAGELFF. CDR3 DNA sequence: TGTGCCAGCAGCGAACAGGGAGTTGGGGCCGGGGAGCTGTTTTTT.